The clone carrying this TCR beta chain occurred once. The sample comes from a study of blood T cell repertoires in COVID-19. Across the whole study: Sites in the United States, Italy and Spain provided acute and convalescent COVID-19 samples. The analysed material was cDNA or gDNA that came from T cells, B-cell-depleted T cells, or PBMCs.

Authors' methods: Nucleated cell number was recorded as an estimate derived from reference gene primer amplification. Method: immunoSEQ multiplex PCR; TCRdb's copy keeps in-frame clones and lacks some. The V and J calls and the clone size are those of that table, but D and trimming were determined from the DNA. The sample has about 180,000 clones; roughly 85% are singletons. Material: peripheral blood. The receptor's source is a man aged 45-60 years with active or convalescent COVID-19.

CDR3 DNA: TGTGCCAGCAGCTTCCCGGACAGAGCGAACACCGGGGAGCTGTTTTTT. Its translation: CASSFPDRANTGELFF. The chain recombines TRBV7-9 with TRBJ2-2; D may be TRBD1 (6 bases). The length of the CDR3 is 16 residues. In germline, CDR1 is SEHNR, CDR2 FQNEAQ (reference sequence). The V end lost 3 bases, the J end lost 0 bases, and 11 bases lay between the germline ends.